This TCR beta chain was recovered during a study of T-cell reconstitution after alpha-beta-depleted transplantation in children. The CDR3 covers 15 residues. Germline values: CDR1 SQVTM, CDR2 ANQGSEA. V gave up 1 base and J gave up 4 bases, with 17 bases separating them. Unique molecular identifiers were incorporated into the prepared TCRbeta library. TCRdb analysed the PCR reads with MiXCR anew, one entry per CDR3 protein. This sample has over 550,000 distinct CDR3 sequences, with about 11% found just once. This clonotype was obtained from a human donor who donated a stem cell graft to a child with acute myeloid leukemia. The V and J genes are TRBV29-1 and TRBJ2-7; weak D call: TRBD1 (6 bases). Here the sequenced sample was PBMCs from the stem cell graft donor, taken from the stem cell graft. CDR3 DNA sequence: TGCAGCGTTGAAGCAAACCGGGACAACGCATACGAGCAGTACTTC. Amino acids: CSVEANRDNAYEQYF.